These 30 T cell receptor beta chains originate from one sample sequenced in a study of PD-1 blockade in classical Hodgkin lymphoma. The time point was: cycle 4 day 1 (C4D1), after six to seven weeks of nivolumab. Relapses following autologous stem cell transplantation were seen in all patients, with brentuximab vedotin exposure varying. Magnetic negative selection purified CD4+ T cells from thawed PBMCs. Profiled with immunoSEQ multiplex PCR; TCRdb holds only in-frame clones, not every one. Found here are tens of thousands of clones, more than 80% of them singletons; the top ten hold around 2.4%. The sequenced sample was CD4+ T cells from blood, obtained before the fourth cycle of nivolumab. Every receptor here comes from a human donor with classical Hodgkin lymphoma.

This sequence joins TRBV19 and TRBJ1-6; 10 positions agree with TRBD1. The V gene's germline CDR1 is LNHDA and CDR2 SQIVND (reference sequence). The junction had 6 bases not matched to a gene; V was cut back by 11 bases and J by 8 bases. This CDR3 is 13 amino acids long. For the CDR3, the DNA is TGTGCCGTTCAGGGGACAGGGGATTCACCCCTCCACTTT. This sequence encodes CAVQGTGDSPLHF. The complete variable domain, with remaining parts taken from reference TRBV19 and TRBJ1-6, reads DGGITQSPKYLFRKEGQNVTLSCEQNLNHDAMYWYRQDPGQGLRLIYYSQIVNDFQKGDIAEGYSVSREKKESFPLTVTSAQKNPTAFYLCAVQGTGDSPLHFGNGTRLTVT.

Only one count was recorded for this clone. Other DNA sequences in this sample translate to the same CDR3. The chain employs TRBV5-6 and TRBJ2-2; possibly TRBD2 for D (6 bases). The CDR3 is 15 residues long. V was shortened by 0 bases and J by 0 bases, with 6 bases between the two germline ends. CDR1 and CDR2 (germline): SGHDT, YYEEEE. The chain's CDR3 is CASSLGGTNTGELFF. The CDR3 DNA follows: TGTGCCAGCAGCTTGGGCGGGACGAACACCGGGGAGCTGTTTTTT.

This clone was seen a handful of times. The chain employs TRBV19 and TRBJ2-1, with TRBD2 matching over 11 bases. CDR1 and CDR2 from the germline V gene are LNHDA and SQIVND (reference sequence). The trim removed 7 bases at V and 8 bases at J, leaving 4 bases unmatched. The CDR3 is 13 amino acids. CDR3 DNA sequence: TGTGCCAGTATGCTAGCGGGAGGTTATGAGCAGTTCTTC. Residues: CASMLAGGYEQFF.

V gene TRBV7-2 combines with J gene TRBJ2-3; 8 bases are a match to TRBD2. CDR3 size: 14 residues. V gave up 5 bases and J gave up 6 bases; unmatched junction bases: 7. Germline V gene sequence: CDR1 SGHTA, CDR2 FQGNSA. The CDR3 is CASSQGLAGDTQYF. The CDR3, as DNA: TGTGCCAGCAGCCAAGGACTAGCAGGGGATACGCAGTATTTT.

V is TRBV2 and J is TRBJ1-5, with TRBD1 matching 7 bases. V trimming: 6 bases; J trimming: 3 bases; junction bases outside the gene matches: 20. This CDR3 is built from 19 residues. CDR1 is SNHLY and CDR2 is FYNNEI in the germline V gene. CDR3 bases: TGTGCCAGCAGCCCCAGGTTGGGCTCCAGGGGGTTTGCCAATCAGCCCCAGCATTTT. Amino acid sequence: CASSPRLGSRGFANQPQHF.

The chain links TRBV7-2 to TRBJ2-3, with unresolved D. Germline loops: CDR1 SGHTA, CDR2 FQGNSA. The CDR3 consists of 16 residues. Trimming shortened V by 0 bases and J by 5 bases, and 15 bases separated the two germline ends. The CDR3 here is CASSLAVGRKGDTQYF. The DNA for the CDR3 is TGTGCCAGCAGCTTAGCGGTGGGCAGGAAAGGAGATACGCAGTATTTT.

This chain uses TRBV18 with TRBJ2-3; a weak D match, TRBD1 (6 bases). Trimming left V 3 bases short and J 3 bases short, with 13 bases between. CDR3 size: 15 residues. The V gene's germline CDR1 is KGHSH and CDR2 LQKENI. CDR3 coding DNA: TGTGCCAGCTCACCTGTAGTACAGGGAACAGATACGCAGTATTTT. Its protein product is CASSPVVQGTDTQYF.

The chain joins TRBV5-1 to TRBJ2-3; possible D gene TRBD2, 5 bases. Between the trimmed V and J ends, which lost 4 bases and 5 bases, there was a span of 17 bases. The CDR3 spans 15 residues. Germline CDR1 is SGHRS and CDR2 is YFSETQ. CDR3 nucleotide sequence: TGCGCCAGCAGCCGCCAGGAGCGGCCCCGAGATACGCAGTATTTT. Protein sequence: CASSRQERPRDTQYF.

The chain joins TRBV12-5 to TRBJ2-7; tentative D call: TRBD2 (5 bases). Germline assignment: CDR1 LGHNT and CDR2 FRNRAP. Trimming left V 6 bases short and J 2 bases short, with 23 bases between. The length of the CDR3 is 17 residues. The CDR3 DNA reads as TGTGCTAGTGGCTCCCGGGGATGGTCCGGGGAGCCCTACGAGCAGTACTTC. Translation: CASGSRGWSGEPYEQYF.

The gene calls are TRBV21-1 and TRBJ2-7; the D call in the table, TRBD1, was not verified against the DNA. TRBV21-1 is deemed a pseudogene. CDR3 size: 15 residues. The CDR3 reads CASSKVDREPYEQYF. The CDR3 DNA follows: TGTGCCAGCAGCAAAGTTGACAGGGAACCCTACGAGCAGTACTTC.

The chain carries TRBV18 and TRBJ2-7; 14 bases match TRBD2. The CDR3 runs 15 residues. CDR1 and CDR2 (germline): KGHSH, LQKENI. Trimming removed 4 bases from V and 3 bases from J; junction bases left unmatched: 2. The CDR3: CASSLGLAGGYEQYF. The CDR3 DNA is TGTGCCAGCTCACTAGGACTAGCGGGAGGCTACGAGCAGTACTTC.

This rearrangement joins TRBV7-4 to TRBJ2-7, with TRBD1 matching over 7 bases. CDR3 length: 13 amino acids. V shed 3 bases and J 4 bases; nucleotides not matched to a gene: 3. Germline V gene lookup returns CDR1 SGHVT and CDR2 SQSDAQ. For the CDR3, the DNA is TGTGCCAGCAGCTTGGGACAGATTTACGAGCAGTACTTC. It specifies CASSLGQIYEQYF.

This chain joins TRBV5-1 and TRBJ2-3; 8 bases fit TRBD2. Trimming cost V 5 bases and J 0 bases; bases outside gene matches: 8. Germline CDR1 reads SGHRS; CDR2 reads YFSETQ. This CDR3 contains 16 residues. The CDR3 loop reads CASRATSGLSTDTQYF. In DNA, the CDR3 is TGCGCCAGCAGAGCCACTAGCGGACTTAGCACAGATACGCAGTATTTT.

The chain employs TRBV5-1 and TRBJ2-7; D might be TRBD1 (6 bases). CDR1 and CDR2 (germline): SGHRS, YFSETQ. The CDR3 spans 15 residues. Trimming pared 4 bases from V and 4 bases from J, leaving 18 bases between. This chain's CDR3 is CASSEPGQPVYEQYF. CDR3 sequence (DNA): TGCGCCAGCAGCGAACCCGGACAGCCGGTGTACGAGCAGTACTTC. Full variable domain (remainder filled in from reference TRBV5-1 and TRBJ2-7): KAGVTQTPRYLIKTRGQQVTLSCSPISGHRSVSWYQQTPGQGLQFLFEYFSETQRNKGNFPGRFSGRQFSNSRSEMNVSTLELGDSALYLCASSEPGQPVYEQYFGPGTRLTVT.

V is TRBV5-1 and J is TRBJ1-1; 10 bases are shared with TRBD1. Per the germline V gene, CDR1 is SGHRS and CDR2 is YFSETQ. Trimming removed 3 bases from V and 4 bases from J; junction bases left unmatched: 6. The CDR3 has 15 amino acids. CDR3 DNA sequence: TGCGCCAGCAGCTCGCAGGGACAGGGGCCCACTGAAGCTTTCTTT. This translates into CASSSQGQGPTEAFF.

In this sample, this clone turned up once. The chain recombines TRBV19 with TRBJ1-3; the D gene is possibly TRBD1 (5 bases). The CDR3 consists of 15 residues. Per germline, CDR1 LNHDA and CDR2 SQIVND (reference sequence). Trimming removed 5 bases at V and 0 bases at J, with 11 bases between. CDR3 in amino acids: CASSSQGSSGNTIYF. DNA for the CDR3: TGTGCCAGTAGTTCTCAGGGTTCCTCTGGAAACACCATATATTTT.

V and J are TRBV6-1 and TRBJ2-1; 13 bases are a match to TRBD2. This CDR3 comprises 15 residues. V shed 7 bases and J 6 bases; nucleotides not matched to a gene: 6. CDR1 is MNHNS and CDR2 is SASEGT in the germline V gene. CDR3 nucleotide sequence: TGTGCCAGCACCCCGGGACTAGCGGGACCCAATGAGCAGTTCTTC. Protein sequence: CASTPGLAGPNEQFF.

The chain joins TRBV11-3 to TRBJ2-3; the match to TRBD1 covers 7 bases. There are 15 residues in the CDR3. Looked up from germline, CDR1 is SGHNT and CDR2 is YENEEA. The V segment lost 5 bases and the J segment 2 bases; nucleotides outside the gene matches: 7. The DNA for the CDR3 is TGTGCCAGCAGCCCTGGGCAGGGGGTCACAGATACGCAGTATTTT. This gives the protein CASSPGQGVTDTQYF.

V gene TRBV6-5 combines with J gene TRBJ1-2; TRBD1 matches at 7 bases. The V gene's germline CDR1 is MNHEY and CDR2 SVGAGI. J was trimmed by 3 bases and V by 6 bases; bases with no gene match: 4. The CDR3 has 13 amino acids. The CDR3 bases are TGTGCCAGCAGAAAAGGGGGCGACTATGGCTACACCTTC. Its protein product is CASRKGGDYGYTF.

This chain links TRBV14 with TRBJ2-7; tentative D call: TRBD1 (6 bases). CDR1 is SGHDN, CDR2 FVKESK, per germline. The CDR3 runs 13 residues. Trimming pared 6 bases from V and 3 bases from J, leaving 12 bases between. The CDR3 spells CASRQGPDYEQYF. The CDR3 DNA reads TGTGCCAGCAGACAGGGACCTGACTACGAGCAGTACTTC.

The chain links TRBV25-1 to TRBJ1-4; the match to TRBD1 covers 7 bases. CDR3 size: 15 residues. The germline CDR1 and CDR2 sequences are MGHDK and SYGVNS. Losses at the gene ends were 1 base for V and 8 bases for J; bases not matched to a gene: 7. CDR3 amino acids: CASSEWNRGSEKLFF. CDR3 sequence (DNA): TGTGCCAGCAGTGAATGGAACAGGGGATCGGAAAAACTGTTTTTT.

This clone was counted a single time. The chain employs TRBV7-2 and TRBJ1-2; 7 positions match TRBD1. The V and J ends lost 3 bases and 2 bases, in that order; junction bases with no gene match: 6. This CDR3 comprises 15 residues. Germline CDR1 reads SGHTA; CDR2 reads FQGNSA. Here the CDR3 reads CASSFDRAGNYGYTF. Here the CDR3 DNA reads TGTGCCAGCAGCTTCGACAGGGCTGGGAACTATGGCTACACCTTC.

The gene calls are TRBV10-1 and TRBJ1-2; D ambiguous. Germline assignment: CDR1 WNHNN and CDR2 SYGVQD (reference sequence). Trimming removed 4 bases from V and 0 bases from J, with 6 bases in between. CDR3 length: 13 amino acids. In DNA form, the CDR3 reads TGCGCCAGCAGTGCAGAACCTAACTATGGCTACACCTTC. It codes for CASSAEPNYGYTF.

This chain joins TRBV11-3 and TRBJ2-1; 9 positions match TRBD2. The germline CDR1 and CDR2 sequences are SGHNT and YENEEA. V shed 1 base, J shed 4 bases, and the junction held 11 bases outside the gene matches. The CDR3 extends over 18 amino acids. The CDR3 sequence is CASSLGISGSISYNEQFF. CDR3 coding DNA: TGTGCCAGCAGCTTAGGTATTAGCGGGAGCATCTCTTACAATGAGCAGTTCTTC.

The CDR3 DNA follows: TGTGCCAGTAGTATTCGGCGGGGTGGAAGCAATCAGCCCCAGCATTTT. This translates into CASSIRRGGSNQPQHF. The chain is built from TRBV19 and TRBJ1-5; D remains ambiguous. Germline V gives CDR1 LNHDA, CDR2 SQIVND (reference sequence). With 3 bases removed from V and 1 base from J, the gap between germline ends came to 13 bases. This CDR3 is 16 amino acids long.

As DNA, the CDR3 is TGTGCCAGCAGTGAATTGGGGCCGGGAGCATCGAGAGGAAACACCATATATTTT. As protein: CASSELGPGASRGNTIYF. The gene calls are TRBV6-1 and TRBJ1-3, with a tentative D call TRBD1 (5 bases). CDR1 is MNHNS, CDR2 SASEGT, per germline. V shed 2 bases and J shed 4 bases, with 21 bases lying between them. There are 18 residues in the CDR3.

The gene calls are TRBV19 and TRBJ1-1; TRBD1 might be the D (5 bases). V was cut by 7 bases and J by 5 bases, with 17 bases left in between. The CDR3 is 14 amino acids. From germline, CDR1 is LNHDA and CDR2 SQIVND (reference sequence). Here the CDR3 reads CASTKPGRGTEAFF. CDR3 bases: TGTGCCAGTACCAAGCCGGGACGGGGAACTGAAGCTTTCTTT.

V is TRBV14 and J is TRBJ1-2; weak D call: TRBD1 (6 bases). The CDR3 loop spans 13 amino acids. V was shortened by 3 bases and J by 6 bases, with 11 bases between the two germline ends. The V gene's germline CDR1 is SGHDN and CDR2 FVKESK. Written as DNA, the CDR3 is TGTGCCAGCAGCCACACCAGGGGTAATGGCTACACCTTC. The encoded protein is CASSHTRGNGYTF.

The chain links TRBV5-6 to TRBJ1-6; 10 nucleotides line up with TRBD1. The CDR3 length is 16 residues. Per the germline V gene, CDR1 is SGHDT and CDR2 is YYEEEE. V trimming: 7 bases; J trimming: 7 bases; junction bases outside the gene matches: 11. The DNA of the CDR3 is TGTGCCAGCGGAGGGTTACGGGACAGGGGCAATTCACCCCTCCACTTT. Residues: CASGGLRDRGNSPLHF.

The chain couples TRBV5-4 to TRBJ1-2, with 7 bases identical to TRBD1. CDR1 is SGHNT, CDR2 YYREEE, per germline (reference sequence). CDR3 length: 13 residues. Trimming took 2 bases from V and 2 from J; bases not matched to a gene: 0. The CDR3 loop is CASSLQGNYGYTF. For the CDR3, the DNA is TGTGCCAGCAGCTTACAGGGGAACTATGGCTACACCTTC.